This T cell receptor (beta chain) was captured by sequencing in a study of control samples from healthy donors and cancer patients. The length of the CDR3 is 16 residues. Between the trimmed V and J ends, which lost 1 base and 1 base, there was a span of 13 bases. CDR1 SEHNR and CDR2 FQNEAQ come from the germline V gene (reference sequence). Here immunoSEQ multiplex PCR was the method, and the copy in TCRdb shows in-frame clones only, minus some. The table shows tens of thousands of clones, with approximately 86% occurring only once. This clone appeared once. The receptor was derived from a man between 60 and 75 years old with head and neck cancer. Source material: PBMCs. This rearrangement joins TRBV7-9 to TRBJ1-2; D is possibly TRBD1 (5 bases). DNA for the CDR3: TGTGCCAGCAGCTTAGTCGGCCAGGGCAATAACTATGGCTACACCTTC. This codes for CASSLVGQGNNYGYTF.